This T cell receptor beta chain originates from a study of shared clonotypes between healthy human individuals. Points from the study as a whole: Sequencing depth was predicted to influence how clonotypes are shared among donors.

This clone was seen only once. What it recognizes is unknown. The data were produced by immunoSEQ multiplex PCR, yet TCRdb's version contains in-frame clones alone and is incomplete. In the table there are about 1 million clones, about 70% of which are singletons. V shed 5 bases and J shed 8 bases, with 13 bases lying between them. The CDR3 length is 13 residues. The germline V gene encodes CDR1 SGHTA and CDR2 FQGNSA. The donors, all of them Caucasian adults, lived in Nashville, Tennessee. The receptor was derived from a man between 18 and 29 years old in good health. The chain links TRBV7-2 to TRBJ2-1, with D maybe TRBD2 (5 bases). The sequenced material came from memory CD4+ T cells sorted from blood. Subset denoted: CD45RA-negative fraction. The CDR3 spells CASSPLERYEQFF. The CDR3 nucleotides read TGTGCCAGCAGCCCCCTAGAGCGGTATGAGCAGTTCTTC.